This T cell receptor beta chain was recorded in a study of CD8 T cells in ankylosing spondylitis. Study-level points and caveats: Within ankylosing spondylitis blood, a TCR beta motif made up of fewer than ten highly homologous variants appeared to be characteristic. Disease-linked clones reportedly concentrated significantly in matched ankylosing spondylitis synovial fluid.

In this sample, this clonotype turned up a few times. What it recognizes is unknown. Germline CDR1 is MDHEN and CDR2 is SYDVKM. This CDR3 is 16 amino acids long. V lost 6 bases and J lost 5, with 23 bases in between. Quantitative 5'-RACE was performed with molecular barcodes, and it yielded the TCR beta libraries. TCRdb re-derived calls from the 5' RACE reads in MiXCR, one entry per CDR3 protein. The data contain roughly 180,000 distinct CDR3 sequences, roughly 10% of them singletons. The rearrangement links TRBV28 to TRBJ2-7; no reliable D call. This receptor was identified in a female donor with ankylosing spondylitis or in good health (not recorded which). Sequenced: blood, either unsorted or a sorted T cell fraction (not recorded which). CDR3 coding DNA: TGTGCCAGCAGCTTCTTCCCAGGAACGTTAAAGAACGAGCAGTACTTC. Protein: CASSFFPGTLKNEQYF.